This TCR beta chain derives from a study of blood T cell repertoires in COVID-19. Study-wide background: Researchers got acute and convalescent COVID-19 samples from the United States, Italy and Spain.

CDR1 is LGHDT, CDR2 YNNKEL, per germline (reference sequence). Trimming took off 2 bases at V and 5 bases at J, with 4 bases between the two ends. The CDR3 is 12 amino acids. Repertoires were generated with immunoSEQ multiplex PCR, while TCRdb's copy carries only in-frame clones and drops some. The sample contains roughly 96,000 clones, roughly 82% of which appear only once. Sequences were obtained from peripheral blood. This sequence originates from a man at least 80 years old with acute or convalescent COVID-19. This chain links TRBV3-1 (or the pseudogene TRBV3-2) with TRBJ1-5; D is uncertain. The CDR3 loop is CASSQLDQPQHF. The DNA for the CDR3 is TGTGCCAGCAGCCAACTAGATCAGCCCCAGCATTTT.